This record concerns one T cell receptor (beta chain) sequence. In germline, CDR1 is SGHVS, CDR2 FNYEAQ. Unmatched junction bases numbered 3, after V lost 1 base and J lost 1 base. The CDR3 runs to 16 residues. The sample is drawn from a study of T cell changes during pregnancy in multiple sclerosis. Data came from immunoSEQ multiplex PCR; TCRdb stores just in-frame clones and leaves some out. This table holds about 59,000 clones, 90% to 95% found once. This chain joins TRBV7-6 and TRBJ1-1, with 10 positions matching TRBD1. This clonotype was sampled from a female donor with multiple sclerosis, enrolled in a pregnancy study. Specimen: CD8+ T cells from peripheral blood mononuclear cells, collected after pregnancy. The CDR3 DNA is TGTGCCAGCAGCTTAGGGGACAGGGGTCCGAACACTGAAGCTTTCTTT. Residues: CASSLGDRGPNTEAFF. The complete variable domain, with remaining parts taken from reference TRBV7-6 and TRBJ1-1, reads GAGVSQSPRYKVTKRGQDVALRCDPISGHVSLYWYRQALGQGPEFLTYFNYEAQQDKSGLPNDRFSAERPEGSISTLTIQRTEQRDSAMYRCASSLGDRGPNTEAFFGQGTRLTVV.